The 21 T cell receptor beta chains below all came from one sample that was sequenced in a study of T cell responses to AZD1222 COVID-19 vaccine. Method: immunoSEQ multiplex PCR; TCRdb's copy keeps in-frame clones and lacks some. The sample records over 100,000 clones, around 94% being singletons. Sample: peripheral blood, taken on day 0 of AZD1222 vaccination. Source of these receptors: an adult in good health.

The chain is built from TRBV10-3 and TRBJ2-3; TRBD1 matches 8 bases. This CDR3 region has 14 residues. The germline V gene has CDR1 ENHRY and CDR2 SYGVKD. Trimming cost V 7 bases and J 4 bases; bases outside gene matches: 7. The CDR3 DNA sequence: TGTGCCATCAATGGACAGGGCGGTGCAGATACGCAGTATTTT. Its protein is CAINGQGGADTQYF.

The V gene is TRBV4-3, the J gene TRBJ1-6, with 8 positions matching TRBD1. The CDR3 consists of 16 residues. The germline V gene has CDR1 LGHNA and CDR2 YSLEER. Unmatched junction bases numbered 11, after V lost 9 bases and J lost 4 bases. CDR3: CASRPETGDYNSPLHF. CDR3 sequence (DNA): TGCGCCAGTCGCCCGGAGACAGGGGATTATAATTCACCCCTCCACTTT.

The chain combines TRBV9 with TRBJ1-4, with TRBD1 matching over 7 bases. Per germline, CDR1 SGDLS and CDR2 YYNGEE. V shed 4 bases, J shed 8 bases, and the junction held 11 bases outside the gene matches. This CDR3 region has 15 residues. The CDR3 bases are TGTGCCAGCAGCCGAGGGACAGTAGCTTTGGAAAAACTGTTTTTT. The encoded protein is CASSRGTVALEKLFF.

The rearrangement uses TRBV6-5 and TRBJ1-4, with D hard to call. CDR3 length: 14 residues. The V and J ends lost 0 bases and 7 bases respectively, with 9 bases between them. Germline V gene data show CDR1 as MNHEY and CDR2 as SVGAGI. The CDR3, as DNA: TGTGCCAGCAGTTACTCCGGGTCGGTTGAAAAACTGTTTTTT. Its translation is CASSYSGSVEKLFF.

This sequence joins TRBV9 and TRBJ2-2; D is perhaps TRBD1 (6 bases). Germline CDR1 and CDR2: SGDLS and YYNGEE. V lost 1 base, J lost 5 bases, and 12 bases lay in between. This CDR3 has 15 amino acids. CDR3 nucleotide sequence: TGTGCCAGCAGCGTATGGGACATTAAGACCGGGGAGCTGTTTTTT. This gives the protein CASSVWDIKTGELFF.

This sequence joins TRBV6-5 and TRBJ1-2; TRBD1 agrees at 8 bases. The V gene's germline CDR1 is MNHEY and CDR2 SVGAGI. V dropped 7 bases and J dropped 3; count of bases not matched to a gene: 7. The CDR3 totals 14 residues. The CDR3 coding sequence is TGTGCCAGCAAGAGGGGACAGGACCACTATGGCTACACCTTC. This codes for CASKRGQDHYGYTF.

This clone was counted a single time. V usage is TRBV15 and J usage is TRBJ2-7, with 8 bases fitting TRBD2. CDR1 and CDR2 from the germline V gene are LNHNV and YYDKDF (reference sequence). The CDR3 sequence is 13 residues long. The V and J ends lost 9 bases and 5 bases, in that order; junction bases with no gene match: 9. The CDR3 sequence: CATAGGGANEQYF. The CDR3 coding sequence is TGTGCCACTGCGGGGGGAGGAGCGAACGAGCAGTACTTC.

V gene TRBV6-5 combines with J gene TRBJ2-2; D remains ambiguous. This CDR3 is 13 amino acids long. The V gene's germline CDR1 is MNHEY and CDR2 SVGAGI. Trimming left V 7 bases short and J 3 bases short, with 9 bases between. CDR3 bases: TGTGCCAGCATTCATCAGTACACCGGGGAGCTGTTTTTT. Amino acid sequence: CASIHQYTGELFF.

The chain is built from TRBV25-1 and TRBJ2-3, with unresolved D. The CDR3 totals 16 residues. V lost 4 bases and J lost 0, with 14 bases in between. Germline V lookup: CDR1 MGHDK, CDR2 SYGVNS. Here the CDR3 reads CASSALFGPSTDTQYF. CDR3 nucleotides: TGTGCCAGCAGTGCTCTGTTCGGCCCTAGCACAGATACGCAGTATTTT. The variable domain in full, with the rest retrieved from reference TRBV25-1 and TRBJ2-3, is EADIYQTPRYLVIGTGKKITLECSQTMGHDKMYWYQQDPGMELHLIHYSYGVNSTEKGDLSSESTVSRIRTEHFPLTLESARPSHTSQYLCASSALFGPSTDTQYFGPGTRLTVL.

The DNA of the CDR3 is TGTGCCTGGAGCACAGCGCCAGATACGCAGTATTTT. Protein sequence: CAWSTAPDTQYF. The V gene is TRBV30, the J gene TRBJ2-3; no firm D call. Germline CDR1 is GTSNPN and CDR2 is SVGIG (reference sequence). This CDR3 is 12 amino acids long. Trimming removed 3 bases from V and 4 bases from J, with 8 bases in between.

This clone was recorded only once. The chain carries TRBV4-1 and TRBJ2-1, with D uncertain. The CDR3 extends over 15 amino acids. The germline V and J ends were trimmed by 0 bases and 0 bases, with 6 bases remaining between them. Germline values: CDR1 MGHRA, CDR2 YSYEKL. CDR3 DNA sequence: TGCGCCAGCAGCCAAGAAGGTGGCTCCTACAATGAGCAGTTCTTC. Protein: CASSQEGGSYNEQFF.

V is TRBV6-5 and J is TRBJ2-2; D gene unclear. Germline CDR1 reads MNHEY; CDR2 reads SVGAGI. Trimming stripped 6 bases from V and 6 bases from J, with 8 bases between. The CDR3 runs to 12 residues. The CDR3 loop reads CASSKSAGELFF. Written as DNA, the CDR3 is TGTGCCAGCAGCAAGTCCGCCGGGGAGCTGTTTTTT.

The rearrangement uses TRBV3-1 (or the pseudogene TRBV3-2) and TRBJ2-7; D not resolved. V lost 4 bases and J lost 2, with 6 bases in between. The CDR3 has 12 residues. The germline V gene encodes CDR1 LGHDT and CDR2 YNNKEL (reference sequence). CDR3 residues: CASSPAPYEQYF. The DNA of the CDR3 is TGTGCCAGCAGCCCTGCCCCCTACGAGCAGTACTTC.

This chain links TRBV19 with TRBJ2-7; the D gene is possibly TRBD1 (6 bases). The germline V gene encodes CDR1 LNHDA and CDR2 SQIVND (reference sequence). The CDR3 totals 13 residues. V was cut by 9 bases and J by 1 base, with 13 bases left in between. CDR3: CASTGGSSYEQYF. The CDR3 DNA sequence: TGTGCCAGCACTGGGGGCAGTTCCTACGAGCAGTACTTC.

The chain couples TRBV5-5 to TRBJ2-5; maybe TRBD2 (5 bases). There are 14 residues in the CDR3. Germline V gene sequence: CDR1 SGHKS, CDR2 YYEKEE (reference sequence). V was cut by 3 bases and J by 2 bases, with 11 bases left in between. The CDR3 DNA follows: TGTGCCAGCAGCTGGTGGACTCCTCAAGAGACCCAGTACTTC. This translates into CASSWWTPQETQYF.

V is TRBV27 and J is TRBJ2-2, with D hard to call. The CDR3 is 16 residues long. With 1 base removed from V and 0 bases from J, the gap between germline ends came to 9 bases. Germline CDR1 and CDR2: MNHEY and SMNVEV (reference sequence). The CDR3 region has the DNA TGTGCCAGCAGTTTATTGGCGGATGCGAACACCGGGGAGCTGTTTTTT. The encoded protein is CASSLLADANTGELFF.

The V call is TRBV2, the J call TRBJ2-1; D gene ambiguous. Germline V gives CDR1 SNHLY, CDR2 FYNNEI. This CDR3 has 14 residues. Trimming took off 6 bases at V and 3 bases at J, with 12 bases between the two ends. In nucleotides, the CDR3 is TGTGCCAGCAGGACCTTGAGCGACTACAATGAGCAGTTCTTC. Translation: CASRTLSDYNEQFF.

The rearrangement joins TRBV30 to TRBJ2-7; tentative D call: TRBD2 (5 bases). The length of the CDR3 is 15 residues. Trimming took 4 bases from V and 2 from J, leaving 18 bases between them. Germline loops: CDR1 GTSNPN, CDR2 SVGIG (reference sequence). The CDR3 region is CAWTEGGDTPYEQYF. In nucleotides, the CDR3 is TGTGCCTGGACTGAGGGTGGAGACACTCCCTACGAGCAGTACTTC.

This clone is a singleton in its sample. The gene calls are TRBV11-3 and TRBJ1-2; unclear D gene. The CDR3 contains 16 residues. Germline V gene data show CDR1 as SGHNT and CDR2 as YENEEA. With 1 base removed from V and 2 bases from J, the gap between germline ends came to 14 bases. CDR3 in amino acids: CASSLVMTVLNYGYTF. In DNA, the CDR3 is TGTGCCAGCAGCTTAGTAATGACGGTTTTAAACTATGGCTACACCTTC.

The chain carries TRBV28 and TRBJ2-3; D possibly corresponds to TRBD2 (5 bases). V was pared by 4 bases and J by 8 bases, with 13 bases between. The CDR3 runs to 13 residues. CDR1 is MDHEN and CDR2 is SYDVKM in the germline V gene. For the CDR3, the DNA is TGTGCCAGCAGTTCCCCGGACTCGGGTACGCAGTATTTT. It translates to CASSSPDSGTQYF.

The chain couples TRBV29-1 to TRBJ1-1; D is undetermined. The CDR3 covers 15 residues. Trimming pared 0 bases from V and 1 base from J, leaving 12 bases between. Looked up from germline, CDR1 is SQVTM and CDR2 is ANQGSEA. DNA for the CDR3: TGCAGCGTTGAAGACGTTTTGGAGAGGAACACTGAAGCTTTCTTT. Its protein product is CSVEDVLERNTEAFF.